This TCR beta chain was retrieved from a study of CD8+ T cells in alopecia areata. Study in general: A regimen of oral tofacitinib, 5 to 10 mg twice daily, was given to treated patients. General study findings and limits: Scalp lesions, especially in alopecia totalis/universalis, had higher clonality than normal scalp.

The junction had 8 bases not matched to a gene; V was cut back by 3 bases and J by 2 bases. The CDR3 consists of 16 residues. The germline gives CDR1 KGHSH, CDR2 LQKENI. This clone was found a few times. The antigen is not known. Isolated RNA was reverse transcribed into cDNA used as the sequencing template. Clones were read by immunoSEQ multiplex PCR, and TCRdb kept only the in-frame ones, dropping some. The table includes roughly 250,000 clones, about 68% detected once. The source is a human donor with alopecia areata. This material consisted of CD4+ T cells sorted from blood, taken at week 0. V is TRBV18 and J is TRBJ2-3, with 7 bases identical to TRBD1. The DNA for the CDR3 is TGTGCCAGCTCACCGACAGGGATGGGAGTCACAGATACGCAGTATTTT. Its translation: CASSPTGMGVTDTQYF.